The 15 T cell receptor beta chains listed next were all sequenced from one sample in a study of T-cell memory formation after mild COVID-19. TCRdb passed the 5' RACE reads through MiXCR, listing each CDR3 protein once. The table lists tens of thousands of distinct CDR3 sequences, around an eighth of them singletons. The specimen was PBMCs or a T cell subset sorted from them (not recorded which). Receptors originate from an adult woman who had mild COVID-19 (a few samples of this study predate the infection). Cell type and time point are not known.

This clonotype was picked up a small number of times. V usage is TRBV30 and J usage is TRBJ1-2; D gene uncertain. Germline loops: CDR1 GTSNPN, CDR2 SVGIG (reference sequence). V dropped 2 bases and J dropped 7 bases, with 14 bases sitting between them. The CDR3 extends over 13 amino acids. CDR3 sequence reads: CAWSHQPKTGYTF. The CDR3 DNA reads as TGTGCCTGGAGTCACCAACCCAAGACTGGCTACACCTTC.

V is TRBV2 and J is TRBJ2-7; 7 nucleotides match TRBD2. The germline CDR1 and CDR2 sequences are SNHLY and FYNNEI. The CDR3 has 18 amino acids. Trimming took 0 bases from V and 3 from J; bases not matched to a gene: 14. CDR3 sequence reads: CASSEAHRRVTSYYEQYF. CDR3 in DNA: TGTGCCAGCAGTGAAGCTCACCGGCGGGTGACTAGCTACTACGAGCAGTACTTC.

The CDR3 DNA reads as TGTGCCAGCAGTCTCCTATTCGGGGAGCTGTTTTTT. As protein: CASSLLFGELFF. The chain recombines TRBV27 with TRBJ2-2; unclear D gene. Germline CDR1 reads MNHEY; CDR2 reads SMNVEV (reference sequence). Trimming stripped 5 bases from V and 7 bases from J, with 8 bases between. The CDR3 loop spans 12 amino acids.

The DNA of the CDR3 is TGTGCCAGCAGTTACGTAGACTTCAGCTCCTACGAGCAGTACTTC. It is translated as CASSYVDFSSYEQYF. The chain employs TRBV6-6 and TRBJ2-7; D gene uncertain. V lost 2 bases, J lost 0 bases, and 11 bases lay in between. Germline CDR1 is MNHNY and CDR2 is SVGAGI (reference sequence). This CDR3 has 15 amino acids.

The rearrangement uses TRBV15 and TRBJ2-5, with TRBD2 matching over 14 bases. The CDR3 has 15 residues. Germline-derived CDR1 and CDR2 are LNHNV and YYDKDF (reference sequence). The junction had 4 bases not matched to a gene; V was cut back by 5 bases and J by 5 bases. The CDR3 sequence is CATSVRTSGGETQYF. The CDR3 DNA follows: TGTGCCACCAGCGTACGGACTAGCGGGGGGGAGACCCAGTACTTC.

This clonotype was counted only a few times. The CDR3 protein is CASSQRAGILSKNIQYF. For the CDR3, the DNA is TGTGCCAGCAGCCAAAGGGCAGGGATTCTATCCAAAAACATTCAGTACTTC. The rearrangement uses TRBV7-8 and TRBJ2-4; possible D gene TRBD1, 5 bases. The CDR3 is 17 residues long. V was pared by 5 bases and J by 2 bases, with 19 bases between. CDR1 and CDR2 (germline): SGHVS, FQNEAQ.

This clonotype came up once. V is TRBV7-8 and J is TRBJ2-1; TRBD2 agrees at 10 bases. Germline CDR1 reads SGHVS; CDR2 reads FQNEAQ. The CDR3 sequence is 16 residues long. The V gene end was trimmed by 4 bases and the J gene end by 4 bases; junction bases not matched to a gene: 7. In DNA form, the CDR3 reads TGTGCCAGCAGCTCTATAGCGGGAGGCGCATACAATGAGCAGTTCTTC. It yields the protein CASSSIAGGAYNEQFF.

This clonotype was counted only a few times. The chain has TRBV29-1 and TRBJ2-5; weak D call: TRBD1 (6 bases). The length of the CDR3 is 12 residues. Germline CDR1 is SQVTM and CDR2 is ANQGSEA. Deletions cut 6 bases from V and 5 bases from J, with 13 bases between. The CDR3 nucleotides are TGCAGCGTCCAGACAGGTCGGGAGACCCAGTACTTC. Its translation: CSVQTGRETQYF.

This clonotype appeared a few times. This chain uses TRBV19 with TRBJ2-7, with 11 bases matching TRBD1. Per the germline V gene, CDR1 is LNHDA and CDR2 is SQIVND (reference sequence). The CDR3 totals 15 residues. The junction had 3 bases not matched to a gene; V was cut back by 4 bases and J by 1 base. The CDR3 DNA follows: TGTGCCAGTAGTACCGGGACAGGGGGTTCCTACGAGCAGTACTTC. Translation: CASSTGTGGSYEQYF.

This clonotype was seen a few times. J is TRBJ1-1 and V is TRBV4-2; D is undetermined. Germline assignment: CDR1 LGHNA and CDR2 YNFKEQ. V lost 1 base and J lost 11, with 8 bases in between. CDR3 length equals 11 residues. The CDR3 DNA follows: TGTGCCAGCAGCCAAGGGACGGGGGCTTTCTTT. Translating it yields CASSQGTGAFF.

The chain joins TRBV7-9 to TRBJ1-5; D perhaps matches TRBD1 (6 bases). The CDR3 length is 14 residues. V was cut by 4 bases and J by 4 bases, with 11 bases left in between. From germline, CDR1 is SEHNR and CDR2 FQNEAQ (reference sequence). The CDR3 here is CASSSPDRNQPQHF. CDR3 DNA: TGTGCCAGCAGCTCGCCAGACAGGAATCAGCCCCAGCATTTT.

The chain recombines TRBV9 with TRBJ2-1, with D possibly TRBD1 on 6 matching bases. The V gene's germline CDR1 is SGDLS and CDR2 YYNGEE. V lost 5 bases to trimming and J lost 8 bases, with 11 bases between them. The CDR3 has 12 amino acids. CDR3: CASSEGVDEQFF. For the CDR3, the DNA is TGTGCCAGCAGTGAGGGGGTTGATGAGCAGTTCTTC.

The CDR3 DNA reads as TGCGCCAGCAGCCAAGTACACAGGGGGCGCAACGAGCAGTACTTC. Encoded protein: CASSQVHRGRNEQYF. This rearrangement joins TRBV4-1 to TRBJ2-7, with TRBD1 matching over 9 bases. Germline V lookup: CDR1 MGHRA, CDR2 YSYEKL. V was pared by 1 base and J by 5 bases, with 6 bases of the junction left unmatched. CDR3 size: 15 residues.

The gene calls are TRBV13 and TRBJ1-4; 8 nucleotides line up with TRBD1. The germline CDR1 and CDR2 sequences are PRHDT and FYEKMQ (reference sequence). V trimming: 5 bases; J trimming: 3 bases; junction bases outside the gene matches: 11. The CDR3 sequence is 17 residues long. The CDR3 coding sequence is TGTGCCAGCAGCCCCGGCAGGGGGCCGCTGCCTAATGAAAAACTGTTTTTT. Translating gives CASSPGRGPLPNEKLFF.

The chain recombines TRBV7-6 with TRBJ2-1; D perhaps matches TRBD1 (5 bases). The CDR3 is made up of 18 amino acids. V lost 1 base and J lost 0, with 16 bases in between. CDR1 SGHVS and CDR2 FNYEAQ come from the germline V gene. The CDR3 region is CASSLVGLGPSSYNEQFF. The CDR3 DNA is TGTGCCAGCAGCTTAGTAGGGTTGGGGCCGAGCTCCTACAATGAGCAGTTCTTC.